The TCR beta chain described here comes from a study of CD8 T cells in Susac syndrome. Controls matched for age and sex were healthy donors. The RNA, roughly 0.5 to 1 ug, was put through reverse transcription using random hexamers. TCR beta CDR3 was amplified by immunoSEQ covering 54 Vbeta and 13 Jbeta. TCRdb redid the calling of the immunoSEQ multiplex PCR reads with MiXCR, one entry per CDR3 protein. Of about 200,000 distinct CDR3 sequences listed, 93% were seen once; the top ten hold 0.1%. The V segment lost 0 bases and the J segment 5 bases; nucleotides outside the gene matches: 8. Per the germline V gene, CDR1 is MGHRA and CDR2 is YSYEKL. This CDR3 comprises 16 residues.

The chain has TRBV4-1 and TRBJ2-5; 8 bases align to TRBD2. The receptor's source is a human donor in good health. The sample consisted of CD4+ T cells from PBMCs. CDR3 sequence: CASSQDGTSTAETQYF. The CDR3 DNA is TGCGCCAGCAGCCAAGACGGGACTAGTACGGCGGAGACCCAGTACTTC.